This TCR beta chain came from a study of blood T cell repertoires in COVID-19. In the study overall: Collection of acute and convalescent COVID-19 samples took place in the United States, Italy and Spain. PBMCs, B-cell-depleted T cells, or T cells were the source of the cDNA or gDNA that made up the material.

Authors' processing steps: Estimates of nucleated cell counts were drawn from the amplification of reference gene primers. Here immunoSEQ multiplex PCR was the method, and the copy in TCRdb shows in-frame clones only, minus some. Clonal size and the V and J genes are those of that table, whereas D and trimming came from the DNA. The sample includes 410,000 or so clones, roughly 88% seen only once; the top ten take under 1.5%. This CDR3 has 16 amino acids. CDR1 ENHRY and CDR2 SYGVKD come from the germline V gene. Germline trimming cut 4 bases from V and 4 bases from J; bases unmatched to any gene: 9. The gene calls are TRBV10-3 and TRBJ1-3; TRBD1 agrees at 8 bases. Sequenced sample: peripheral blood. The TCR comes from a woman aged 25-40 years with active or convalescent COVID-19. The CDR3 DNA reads TGTGCCATCAGTGCTAACAGGGGGGAGTCGGGAAACACCATATATTTT. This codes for CAISANRGESGNTIYF.